This entry features one TCR beta chain sequence. What it binds is not known. About 30,000 T cell genomes (approximately 0.2 ug DNA) went into each sorted-subset replicate. Produced via immunoSEQ multiplex PCR; TCRdb's table is partial and in-frame only. The table includes over a million clones, roughly 96% detected once. Naive CD45RA+ and memory CD45RA-negative subsets were split from CD4+ cells. The sample originates from a study of shared clonotypes between healthy human individuals. Study-wide points: Unshared clonotypes carried lower generation probabilities than those common to all four donors. Approximately 4.9% of naive CD4 clonotypes were shared across several donors.

The CDR3 is 14 amino acids. The ends were cut back, 0 bases at V and 4 bases at J, with 9 bases in the middle. The germline gives CDR1 KGHSH, CDR2 LQKENI. The chain couples TRBV18 to TRBJ1-2; D uncertain. The receptor was isolated from a man aged 25-45 years in good health. The specimen was naive CD4+ T cells sorted from blood. The subset denotes: CD45RA+ positively selected. Here the CDR3 reads CASSPPAQIYGYTF. The CDR3 coding sequence is TGTGCCAGCTCACCACCCGCCCAGATCTATGGCTACACCTTC.